Below, 15 T cell receptor beta chains from the same sample are listed, as sequenced in a study of tumor-infiltrating lymphocytes in primary liver carcinoma. A primer in the constant region served to generate TCR beta cDNA from 500 ng of total RNA. Libraries for TCR beta were built through three nested multiplex PCR rounds, which together made up a slightly modified ARM-PCR procedure. TRBV1-TRBV30 forward and Cbeta reverse primers drove the first two roughly 9-cycle rounds. TCRdb passed the multiplex PCR reads through MiXCR, listing each CDR3 protein once. Here the sample spans approximately 310,000 distinct CDR3 sequences, 60% to 80% being singletons. The authors took blood RNA from unsorted whole blood and also extracted germline DNA. Sequenced material: peripheral blood. These receptors all come from a man aged 40-50 years with primary liver carcinoma and hepatitis B virus infection.

A note on this clonotype: This may arise from a read error, as a much more abundant clone is one base away. The genes are TRBV6-6 and TRBJ2-3, with 8 bases lining up with TRBD2. The junction had 6 bases not matched to a gene; V was cut back by 9 bases and J by 10 bases. This CDR3 is 11 amino acids long. Looked up from germline, CDR1 is MNHNY and CDR2 is SVGAGI (reference sequence). The CDR3 DNA is TGTGCCAGTGGGCGGGAGGATGCGCAGTATTTT. This gives the protein CASGREDAQYF.

About this clonotype: Possible read error: a much larger clone is one base away. V is TRBV6-6 and J is TRBJ2-7, with D possibly being TRBD1 (5 bases). From germline, CDR1 is MNHNY and CDR2 SVGAGI (reference sequence). This CDR3 region has 14 residues. Trimming took 2 bases from V and 4 from J, leaving 12 bases between them. The CDR3 region is CASSYLTDPYEQYF. Here the CDR3 DNA reads TGTGCCAGCAGTTACCTGACAGATCCTTACGAGCAGTACTTC.

The V and J genes are TRBV5-5 and TRBJ2-1; D may be TRBD2 (6 bases). The CDR3 has 16 amino acids. Trimming took off 0 bases at V and 8 bases at J, with 18 bases between the two ends. Germline V lookup: CDR1 SGHKS, CDR2 YYEKEE (reference sequence). Written as DNA, the CDR3 is TGTGCCAGCAGCTTGGCTGGGGGACTTACAGGCTATGAGCAGTTCTTC. It is translated as CASSLAGGLTGYEQFF.

Points on this clonotype: Being one base from a much bigger clone, this may be a read error. The conserved final phenylalanine or tryptophan is absent from the CDR3, which likely points to a read error. This chain links TRBV6-5 with TRBJ1-2; no clear D. V lost 6 bases, J lost 2 bases, and 10 bases lay in between. Germline loops: CDR1 MNHEY, CDR2 SVGAGI. This CDR3 comprises 13 residues. The CDR3 nucleotides read TGTGCCAGCAGAAGAGATGGCAACTATGGCTACACCTCC. Residues: CASRRDGNYGYTS.

Note on this clonotype: One end of the junction does not line up with germline, which may come from a read error. The chain links TRBV30 to TRBJ2-2; 10 nucleotides align to TRBD1. Germline V gene sequence: CDR1 GTSNPN, CDR2 SVGIG (reference sequence). The CDR3 contains 14 residues. The CDR3 DNA sequence: TGTGACTGGGAGGGACAGGGGTTCACCGGGGAGCTGTTTTTT. It is translated as CDWEGQGFTGELFF.

This clonotype showed up many times. The rearrangement uses TRBV13 and TRBJ1-5; D might be TRBD1 (6 bases). Germline V lookup: CDR1 PRHDT, CDR2 FYEKMQ (reference sequence). The V gene lost 1 base and the J gene lost 5 bases, with 12 bases spanning the gap. This CDR3 comprises 15 residues. The DNA for the CDR3 is TGTGCCAGCAGCTTAGCAGGGGCCGGGGATCAGCCCCAGCATTTT. It specifies CASSLAGAGDQPQHF.

The chain employs TRBV29-1 and TRBJ1-1, with 8 nucleotides matching TRBD1. Germline-derived CDR1 and CDR2 are SQVTM and ANQGSEA. CDR3 size: 14 residues. V lost 4 bases and J lost 5; bases outside the gene matches: 9. CDR3 sequence reads: CSVGRGQAKTEAFF. Written as DNA, the CDR3 is TGCAGCGTTGGTCGGGGACAGGCAAAGACTGAAGCTTTCTTT.

For the CDR3, the DNA is TGTGCCAGCAGTTACTCTCTAGTAGATGAGACCCAGTACTTC. It specifies CASSYSLVDETQYF. The chain carries TRBV6-2 or TRBV6-3 and TRBJ2-5; D remains unclear. The germline CDR1 and CDR2 sequences are MNHEY and SVGEGT. Deletions cut 0 bases from V and 5 bases from J, with 10 bases between. The CDR3 spans 14 residues.

As to this clonotype: A junction end diverges from the germline sequence, so it may reflect a read error. The chain combines TRBV5-4 with TRBJ2-2, with 11 bases aligning to TRBD2. The germline gives CDR1 SGHNT, CDR2 YYREEE (reference sequence). The CDR3 runs 16 residues. The DNA of the CDR3 is TGTGCCAGCAGCTTGACTAGCGGGAGTCGGACCGTGGAGCTGTTCTTT. Its translation: CASSLTSGSRTVELFF. Full variable domain (rest looked up from reference TRBV5-4 and TRBJ2-2): ETGVTQSPTHLIKTRGQQVTLRCSSQSGHNTVSWYQQALGQGPQFIFQYYREEENGRGNFPPRFSGLQFPNYSSELNVNALELDDSALYLCASSLTSGSRTVELFFGEGSRLTVL.

The chain links TRBV28 to TRBJ1-2; 8 bases are a match to TRBD1. This CDR3 spans 15 amino acids. Germline-derived CDR1 and CDR2 are MDHEN and SYDVKM. Trimming cost V 4 bases and J 7 bases; bases outside gene matches: 11. This CDR3 reads CASSSSYRGAGGYTF. The CDR3 region has the DNA TGTGCCAGCAGTTCGAGCTACAGGGGGGCGGGTGGCTACACCTTC.

V and J are TRBV7-9 and TRBJ2-1; the D is unclear. The germline CDR1 and CDR2 sequences are SEHNR and FQNEAQ (reference sequence). CDR3 size: 12 residues. The V end was cut by 11 bases, the J end by 10 bases, with 18 bases between. The CDR3 coding sequence is TGTGCCGCAATGGGCCGTCATCAAGAGCAGTTCTTC. Its protein product is CAAMGRHQEQFF.

There are many counts of this clonotype. V and J are TRBV6-1 and TRBJ2-3; D is uncertain. The ends were cut back, 4 bases at V and 3 bases at J, with 5 bases in the middle. This CDR3 is 12 amino acids long. Germline V lookup: CDR1 MNHNS, CDR2 SASEGT. The CDR3 DNA follows: TGTGCCAGCAGTGGCAGGACAGATACGCAGTATTTT. This translates into CASSGRTDTQYF.

This clonotype has only a few counts. V usage is TRBV5-4 and J usage is TRBJ2-7; D possibly matches TRBD1 or TRBD2 (5 bases each). Trimming cost V 0 bases and J 2 bases, with 9 bases left between them. Germline CDR1 SGHNT, CDR2 YYREEE (reference sequence). The CDR3 runs to 14 residues. CDR3 in DNA: TGTGCCAGCAGCTTGGTCCCGGGGCCCTACGAGCAGTACTTC. Translation: CASSLVPGPYEQYF.

A word on this clonotype: Given a much more abundant clone one base away, this may be a read error. The chain uses TRBV5-1 and TRBJ2-5, with no clear D. CDR1 is SGHRS and CDR2 is YFSETQ in the germline V gene. This CDR3 has 13 residues. This chain's CDR3 is CASNLEGEETQYF. Here the CDR3 DNA reads TGCGCCAGCAACTTGGAAGGAGAAGAGACCCAGTACTTC.

The chain carries TRBV5-4 and TRBJ2-7, with D perhaps matching TRBD1 (5 bases). Germline assignment: CDR1 SGHNT and CDR2 YYREEE (reference sequence). V was pared by 4 bases and J by 3 bases, with 20 bases between. This CDR3 comprises 16 residues. DNA for the CDR3: TGTGCCAGCAGCCATGATCTTAGCAGGGATCTCTACGAGCAGTACTTC. It yields the protein CASSHDLSRDLYEQYF.